Each of the 5 T cell receptor beta chains below was sequenced from the same sample in a study of blood T cells in healthy people across ages. For the second PCR, which ran for about 6 to 11 cycles, a sample-barcoded 5' primer and a J-beta primer mix were used. Each CDR3 protein is one row after TCRdb ran MiXCR on the 5' RACE reads. The table lists about 1.5 million distinct CDR3 sequences, about 42% of them singletons. The sample comprised blood. The source is a woman aged 18-35 years in good health.

As to this clonotype: A clone one base away is much larger, so this may be a read error. The CDR3 loop is CSASGAAGNYGYTF. The CDR3 region has the DNA TGCAGTGCTAGCGGGGCGGCGGGCAACTATGGCTACACCTTC. This sequence joins TRBV20-1 and TRBJ1-2, with TRBD1 as a possible D gene (5 bases). Germline V CDR1 and CDR2: DFQATT, SNEGSKA (reference sequence). CDR3 length equals 14 residues. V dropped 3 bases and J dropped 2 bases, with 13 bases sitting between them.

The chain is built from TRBV15 and TRBJ2-1; D may be TRBD2 (6 bases). The ends were cut back, 1 base at V and 2 bases at J, with 12 bases in the middle. Per germline, CDR1 LNHNV and CDR2 YYDKDF (reference sequence). The CDR3 is 16 amino acids. The CDR3 DNA reads as TGTGCCACCAGCAGAGGGCTAGCGAAGGCCTACAATGAGCAGTTCTTC. Translated, it gives CATSRGLAKAYNEQFF.

The rearrangement joins TRBV4-1 to TRBJ1-1; D gene unclear. This CDR3 has 12 residues. CDR1 and CDR2 from the germline V gene are MGHRA and YSYEKL. V gave up 1 base and J gave up 7 bases, with 7 bases separating them. The CDR3 loop is CASSQAAGEAFF. CDR3 DNA sequence: TGCGCCAGCAGCCAAGCGGCGGGTGAAGCTTTCTTT.

This clonotype occurred a few times. V is TRBV6-2 or TRBV6-3 and J is TRBJ2-7; D is perhaps TRBD2 (5 bases). V was clipped by 2 bases and J by 0 bases, with 17 bases between them. The CDR3 runs to 17 residues. CDR1 and CDR2 from the germline V gene are MNHEY and SVGEGT. In DNA form, the CDR3 reads TGTGCCAGCAGTTACGGACTCAGTAGAAGTACCTCCTACGAGCAGTACTTC. This encodes CASSYGLSRSTSYEQYF.

V gene TRBV12-3 or TRBV12-4 combines with J gene TRBJ2-1; 12 nucleotides match TRBD2. The CDR3 is 12 residues long. V shed 6 bases and J 12 bases; nucleotides not matched to a gene: 3. The CDR3 spells CASSQLAGGQFF. For the CDR3, the DNA is TGTGCCAGCAGCCAACTAGCGGGAGGGCAGTTCTTC.